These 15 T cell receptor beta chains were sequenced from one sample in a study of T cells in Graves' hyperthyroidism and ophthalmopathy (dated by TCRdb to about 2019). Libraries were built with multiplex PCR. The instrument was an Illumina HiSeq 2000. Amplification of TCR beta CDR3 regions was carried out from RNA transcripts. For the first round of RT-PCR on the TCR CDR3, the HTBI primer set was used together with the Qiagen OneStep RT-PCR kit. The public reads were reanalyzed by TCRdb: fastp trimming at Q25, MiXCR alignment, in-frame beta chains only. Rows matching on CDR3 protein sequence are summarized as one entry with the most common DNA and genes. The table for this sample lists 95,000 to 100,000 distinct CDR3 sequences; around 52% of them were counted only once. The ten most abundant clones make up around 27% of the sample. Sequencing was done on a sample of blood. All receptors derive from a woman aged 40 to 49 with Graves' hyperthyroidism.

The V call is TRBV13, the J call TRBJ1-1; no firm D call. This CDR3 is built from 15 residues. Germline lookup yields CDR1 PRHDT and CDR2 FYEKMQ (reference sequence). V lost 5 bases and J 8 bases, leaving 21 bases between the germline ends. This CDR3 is CASSQDKNSWSEAFF. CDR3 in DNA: TGTGCCAGCAGCCAAGATAAAAATTCATGGTCGGAAGCTTTCTTT.

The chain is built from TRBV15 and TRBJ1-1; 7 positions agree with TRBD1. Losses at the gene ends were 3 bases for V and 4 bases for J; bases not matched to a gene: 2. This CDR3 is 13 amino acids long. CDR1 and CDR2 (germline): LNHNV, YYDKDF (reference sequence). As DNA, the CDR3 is TGTGCCACCAGCAGTACAGGGGTCACTGAAGCTTTCTTT. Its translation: CATSSTGVTEAFF.

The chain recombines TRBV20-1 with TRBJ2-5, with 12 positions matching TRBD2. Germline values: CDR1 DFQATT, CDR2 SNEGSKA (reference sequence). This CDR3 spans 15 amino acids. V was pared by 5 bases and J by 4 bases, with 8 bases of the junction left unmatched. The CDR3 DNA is TGCAGTGCTCCCACGGCTAGCGGGAGGGGAGAGACCCAGTACTTC. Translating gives CSAPTASGRGETQYF.

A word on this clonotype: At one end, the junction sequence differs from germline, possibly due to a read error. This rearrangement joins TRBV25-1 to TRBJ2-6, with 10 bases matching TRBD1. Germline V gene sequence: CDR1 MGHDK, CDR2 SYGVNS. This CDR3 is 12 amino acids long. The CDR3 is CASSVTGGTEAF. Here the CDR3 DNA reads TGTGCCAGCAGTGTGACAGGGGGCACTGAAGCTTTC.

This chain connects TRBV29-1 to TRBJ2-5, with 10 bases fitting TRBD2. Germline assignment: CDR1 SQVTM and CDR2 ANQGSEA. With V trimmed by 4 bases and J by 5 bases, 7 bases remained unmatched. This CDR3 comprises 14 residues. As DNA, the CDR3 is TGCAGCGTTGTGGGGCTAGCGGGAGTCGAGACCCAGTACTTC. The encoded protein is CSVVGLAGVETQYF.

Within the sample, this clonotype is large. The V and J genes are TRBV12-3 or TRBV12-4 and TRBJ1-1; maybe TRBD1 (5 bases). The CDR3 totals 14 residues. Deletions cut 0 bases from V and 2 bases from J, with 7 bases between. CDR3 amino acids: CASSLAGGNTEAFF. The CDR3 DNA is TGTGCCAGCAGTTTAGCGGGGGGAAACACTGAAGCTTTCTTT.

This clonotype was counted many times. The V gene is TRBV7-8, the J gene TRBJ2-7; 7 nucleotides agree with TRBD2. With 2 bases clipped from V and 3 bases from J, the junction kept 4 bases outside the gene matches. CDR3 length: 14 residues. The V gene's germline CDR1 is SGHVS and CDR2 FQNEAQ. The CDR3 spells CASSLSGRVYEQYF. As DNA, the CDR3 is TGTGCCAGCAGCTTAAGTGGGAGGGTCTACGAGCAGTACTTC.

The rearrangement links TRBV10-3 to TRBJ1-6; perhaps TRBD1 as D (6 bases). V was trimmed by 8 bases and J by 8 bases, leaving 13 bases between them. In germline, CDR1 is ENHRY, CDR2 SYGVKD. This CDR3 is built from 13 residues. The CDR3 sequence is CAIGKQGDSPLHF. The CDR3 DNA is TGTGCCATCGGAAAACAGGGCGATTCACCCCTCCACTTT.

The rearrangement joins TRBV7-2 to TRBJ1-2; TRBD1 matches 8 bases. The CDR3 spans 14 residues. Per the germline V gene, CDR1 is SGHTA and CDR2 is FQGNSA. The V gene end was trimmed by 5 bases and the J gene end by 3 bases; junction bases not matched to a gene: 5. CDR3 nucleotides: TGTGCCAGCAGCCCCAGGGGGCAGCACTATGGCTACACCTTC. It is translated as CASSPRGQHYGYTF.

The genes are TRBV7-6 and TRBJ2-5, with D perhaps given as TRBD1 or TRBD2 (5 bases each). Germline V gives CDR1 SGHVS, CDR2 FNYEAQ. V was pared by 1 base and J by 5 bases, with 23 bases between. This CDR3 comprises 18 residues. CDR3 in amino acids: CASSLGRVSPGEGETQYF. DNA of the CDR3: TGTGCCAGCAGCTTAGGTCGAGTGTCCCCCGGAGAGGGGGAGACCCAGTACTTC.

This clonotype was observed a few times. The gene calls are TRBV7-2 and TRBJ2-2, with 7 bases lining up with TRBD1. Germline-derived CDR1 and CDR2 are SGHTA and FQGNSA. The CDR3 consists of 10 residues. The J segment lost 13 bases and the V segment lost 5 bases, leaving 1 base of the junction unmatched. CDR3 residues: CASSHRGLFF. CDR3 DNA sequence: TGTGCCAGCAGCCACAGGGGGCTGTTTTTT.

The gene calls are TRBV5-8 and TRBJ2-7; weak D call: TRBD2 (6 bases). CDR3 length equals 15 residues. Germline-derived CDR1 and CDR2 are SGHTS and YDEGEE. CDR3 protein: CASGATPDSIYEQYF. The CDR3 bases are TGTGCTAGCGGCGCAACCCCGGATAGCATCTACGAGCAGTACTTC.

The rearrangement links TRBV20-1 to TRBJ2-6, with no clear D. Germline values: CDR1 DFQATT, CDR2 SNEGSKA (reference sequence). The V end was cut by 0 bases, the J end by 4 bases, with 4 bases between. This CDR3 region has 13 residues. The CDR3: CSARDLGANVLTF. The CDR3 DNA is TGCAGTGCTAGAGATCTCGGGGCCAACGTCCTGACTTTC.

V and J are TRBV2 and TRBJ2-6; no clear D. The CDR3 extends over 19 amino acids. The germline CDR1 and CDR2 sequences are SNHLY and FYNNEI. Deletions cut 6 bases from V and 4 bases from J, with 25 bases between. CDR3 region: CASSHTAGQLRTGANVLTF. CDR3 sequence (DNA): TGTGCCAGCAGCCACACCGCCGGGCAGCTAAGGACCGGGGCCAACGTCCTGACTTTC.

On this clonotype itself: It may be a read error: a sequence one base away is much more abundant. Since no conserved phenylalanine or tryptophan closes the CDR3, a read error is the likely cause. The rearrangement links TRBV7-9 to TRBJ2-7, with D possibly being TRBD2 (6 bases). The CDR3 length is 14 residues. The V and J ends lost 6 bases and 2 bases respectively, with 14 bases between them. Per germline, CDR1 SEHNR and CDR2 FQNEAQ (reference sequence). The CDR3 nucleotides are TGTGCCAGCAGTTACAAGGCGGGGCCCTACGAGCAGTACCTC. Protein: CASSYKAGPYEQYL.